The entry that follows covers one T cell receptor beta chain sequence. Antigen: not known. The data were obtained in a study of T cell responses to AZD1222 COVID-19 vaccine. Study-wide context: Pooled in the analysis were second doses at about 4 or about 12 weeks.

Germline V CDR1 and CDR2: LGHDT, YNNKEL (reference sequence). The CDR3 is 12 residues long. Trimming stripped 3 bases from V and 1 base from J, with 3 bases between. General observations from the study: In the spike-specific TCR repertoire, nearly half reportedly target unmutated variant regions. Females made up more of the donors, who were largely white British, and clonal diversity may have come out too low. Baseline serostatus was positive in only a handful of AZD1222 recipients.

The data were produced by immunoSEQ multiplex PCR, yet TCRdb's version contains in-frame clones alone and is incomplete. The data show about 85,000 clones, approximately 90% seen once. The sequencing used peripheral blood, collected on day 0 of AZD1222 vaccination. The genes are TRBV3-1 (or the pseudogene TRBV3-2) and TRBJ1-1; D gene uncertain. The clonotype originates from an adult in good health. CDR3 coding DNA: TGTGCCAGCAGCCATGGGAACACTGAAGCTTTCTTT. Its protein product is CASSHGNTEAFF.